The T cell receptor beta chain described here comes from a study of blood T cell repertoires in COVID-19. Background on the study: Donors in the United States, Italy and Spain gave samples during acute or convalescent COVID-19. T cells, B-cell-depleted T cells, or PBMCs provided the cDNA or gDNA that served as material.

This CDR3 contains 15 residues. Germline CDR1 is KGHSH and CDR2 is LQKENI. Trimming left V 2 bases short and J 0 bases short, with 8 bases between. Libraries were prepared by immunoSEQ multiplex PCR; TCRdb keeps only in-frame clonotypes and omits some of them. The table includes 80,000 to 90,000 clones, 82% detected once. Sequences were obtained from peripheral blood. This rearrangement joins TRBV18 to TRBJ2-4; D is uncertain. The clonotype originates from a woman at least 80 years old with acute or convalescent COVID-19. The CDR3: CASSPVDLAKNIQYF. CDR3 DNA: TGTGCCAGCTCACCAGTAGACTTAGCCAAAAACATTCAGTACTTC. The whole variable domain, filled in from reference TRBV18 and TRBJ2-4, reads NAGVMQNPRHLVRRRGQEARLRCSPMKGHSHVYWYRQLPEEGLKFMVYLQKENIIDESGMPKERFSAEFPKEGPSILRIQQVVRGDSAAYFCASSPVDLAKNIQYFGAGTRLSVL.